What follows are 30 T cell receptor beta chains derived from one specimen sequenced in a study of blood T cell repertoires in COVID-19. Assay: immunoSEQ multiplex PCR; the TCRdb copy retains only in-frame clones and omits some. The sample lists over 200,000 clones; 90% to 95% were seen once. The sample comprised PBMCs or T cells enriched from blood (not recorded which). Source of these receptors: a human donor in a cohort exposed to, infected with or recovered from COVID-19 (not recorded which). The donor label of this sample is uncertain.

V usage is TRBV14 and J usage is TRBJ2-7; the match to TRBD2 covers 12 bases. Germline V gene lookup returns CDR1 SGHDN and CDR2 FVKESK. Germline trimming cut 5 bases from V and 11 bases from J; bases unmatched to any gene: 7. CDR3 length: 13 amino acids. The CDR3 bases are TGTGCCAGCAGCTCCTCTAGCGGGGGGGCGGAGTACTTC. Protein product: CASSSSSGGAEYF.

The rearrangement links TRBV6-5 to TRBJ1-4; D is uncertain. This CDR3 has 15 amino acids. V was shortened by 5 bases and J by 0 bases, with 10 bases between the two germline ends. The germline V gene encodes CDR1 MNHEY and CDR2 SVGAGI. CDR3 region: CASSPSYATNEKLFF. The CDR3 bases are TGTGCCAGCAGTCCCTCCTACGCAACTAATGAAAAACTGTTTTTT.

This clone appeared once. V and J are TRBV5-4 and TRBJ2-6; 7 bases map to TRBD2. V was pared by 7 bases and J by 2 bases, with 6 bases of the junction left unmatched. The germline V gene has CDR1 SGHNT and CDR2 YYREEE (reference sequence). This CDR3 region has 15 residues. CDR3 loop: CASSPAGAGANVLTF. In nucleotides, the CDR3 is TGTGCCAGCTCACCGGCGGGGGCTGGGGCCAACGTCCTGACTTTC.

The chain is built from TRBV18 and TRBJ1-3; TRBD1 agrees at 8 bases. V was pared by 5 bases and J by 0 bases, with 6 bases of the junction left unmatched. CDR1 KGHSH and CDR2 LQKENI come from the germline V gene. This CDR3 region has 16 residues. The CDR3 nucleotides are TGTGCCAGCTCAGTCCTGACAGGGGCCTCTGGAAACACCATATATTTT. Protein product: CASSVLTGASGNTIYF.

The chain joins TRBV29-1 to TRBJ2-7, with 9 bases identical to TRBD1. With 4 bases clipped from V and 4 bases from J, the junction kept 5 bases outside the gene matches. The CDR3 is made up of 13 amino acids. CDR1 and CDR2 (germline): SQVTM, ANQGSEA. The CDR3 DNA is TGCAGCGTTGGGGACAGGGAACCTTACGAGCAGTACTTC. Protein product: CSVGDREPYEQYF.

The sample holds one count of this clone. The gene calls are TRBV5-4 and TRBJ2-3, with D hard to call. With 4 bases removed from V and 0 bases from J, the gap between germline ends came to 9 bases. This CDR3 comprises 14 residues. CDR1 and CDR2 from the germline V gene are SGHNT and YYREEE (reference sequence). CDR3 in DNA: TGTGCCAGCAGCCCTGGCTTTAGCACAGATACGCAGTATTTT. This gives the protein CASSPGFSTDTQYF.

V gene TRBV6-1 combines with J gene TRBJ1-6, with D perhaps TRBD1 (5 bases). CDR1 MNHNS and CDR2 SASEGT come from the germline V gene. V lost 1 base to trimming and J lost 6 bases, with 13 bases between them. This CDR3 spans 16 amino acids. The CDR3 region has the DNA TGTGCCAGCAGTGAAGTAGGATCAGACAGTAATTCACCCCTCCACTTT. It codes for CASSEVGSDSNSPLHF.

J is TRBJ1-1 and V is TRBV9, with TRBD1 matching over 7 bases. Trimming removed 4 bases from V and 8 bases from J; junction bases left unmatched: 5. Per the germline V gene, CDR1 is SGDLS and CDR2 is YYNGEE. The CDR3 is 12 amino acids. This chain's CDR3 is CASSPGTAEAFF. The CDR3 coding sequence is TGTGCCAGCAGCCCTGGGACAGCCGAAGCTTTCTTT.

The J gene is TRBJ1-2, the V gene TRBV4-2; possible D gene TRBD1, 6 bases. This CDR3 contains 14 residues. Between the trimmed V and J ends, which lost 0 bases and 5 bases, there was a span of 10 bases. Per germline, CDR1 LGHNA and CDR2 YNFKEQ. CDR3 in amino acids: CASSQEPTGYGYTF. The CDR3 DNA reads TGTGCCAGCAGCCAAGAACCGACAGGTTATGGCTACACCTTC.

V and J are TRBV30 and TRBJ1-4; no clear D. Germline values: CDR1 GTSNPN, CDR2 SVGIG (reference sequence). The ends were cut back, 1 base at V and 5 bases at J, with 5 bases in the middle. This CDR3 is built from 12 residues. CDR3: CAWSGQNEKLFF. CDR3 coding DNA: TGTGCCTGGAGTGGGCAGAATGAAAAACTGTTTTTT.

The chain carries TRBV3-1 (or the pseudogene TRBV3-2) and TRBJ1-3, with D maybe TRBD1 (6 bases). This CDR3 has 15 amino acids. Trimming took 5 bases from V and 3 from J, leaving 14 bases between them. Germline V gene sequence: CDR1 LGHDT, CDR2 YNNKEL (reference sequence). The CDR3 reads CASSAQGPGGNTIYF. CDR3 coding DNA: TGTGCCAGCAGCGCGCAGGGGCCGGGTGGAAACACCATATATTTT.

The chain carries TRBV21-1 and TRBJ2-4; the table assigns TRBD1, which was not confirmed against the DNA. TRBV21-1 is listed as a pseudogene. The CDR3 covers 15 residues. This CDR3 reads CASSNRGRRKNIQYF. The CDR3 DNA sequence: TGTGCCAGCAGCAATAGGGGTCGTCGTAAAAACATTCAGTACTTC.

The rearrangement links TRBV9 to TRBJ2-1; 14 bases line up with TRBD2. Trimming removed 3 bases from V and 5 bases from J; junction bases left unmatched: 7. The germline CDR1 and CDR2 sequences are SGDLS and YYNGEE. The CDR3 runs to 17 residues. Here the CDR3 DNA reads TGTGCCAGCAGCGGGACTAGCGGGGGGCGCCTGCACAATGAGCAGTTCTTC. This gives the protein CASSGTSGGRLHNEQFF.

This chain links TRBV9 with TRBJ1-3; no clear D gene. CDR3 length: 13 residues. V was cut by 1 base and J by 1 base, with 3 bases left in between. Per the germline V gene, CDR1 is SGDLS and CDR2 is YYNGEE. The DNA of the CDR3 is TGTGCCAGCAGCGTACCGTCTGGAAACACCATATATTTT. Protein sequence: CASSVPSGNTIYF.

The rearrangement links TRBV12-5 to TRBJ1-3, with unresolved D. The CDR3 has 15 amino acids. V lost 6 bases to trimming and J lost 0 bases, with 12 bases between them. Germline V CDR1 and CDR2: LGHNT, FRNRAP. In nucleotides, the CDR3 is TGTGCTAGTGGGCTGGGAGCTACCTCTGGAAACACCATATATTTT. This codes for CASGLGATSGNTIYF.

V usage is TRBV9 and J usage is TRBJ2-1; 15 bases line up with TRBD2. Germline V gene lookup returns CDR1 SGDLS and CDR2 YYNGEE. The CDR3 extends over 15 amino acids. Trimming at V came to 5 bases and at J to 6 bases, leaving 3 bases not matched to a gene. CDR3 protein: CASSEGLAGGNEQFF. Written as DNA, the CDR3 is TGTGCCAGCAGTGAGGGACTAGCGGGGGGCAATGAGCAGTTCTTC.

The chain employs TRBV19 and TRBJ1-2; tentatively, D is TRBD1 (6 bases). CDR1 is LNHDA, CDR2 SQIVND, per germline (reference sequence). This CDR3 comprises 15 residues. V gave up 0 bases and J gave up 2 bases, with 10 bases separating them. CDR3 amino acids: CASSIEQGGNYGYTF. As DNA, the CDR3 is TGTGCCAGTAGTATAGAACAGGGTGGCAACTATGGCTACACCTTC. Variable domain in full (rest from reference TRBV19 and TRBJ1-2): DGGITQSPKYLFRKEGQNVTLSCEQNLNHDAMYWYRQDPGQGLRLIYYSQIVNDFQKGDIAEGYSVSREKKESFPLTVTSAQKNPTAFYLCASSIEQGGNYGYTFGSGTRLTVV.

This clone was seen a single time. This rearrangement joins TRBV5-4 to TRBJ1-2; D unresolved. Deletions cut 5 bases from V and 2 bases from J, with 10 bases between. From germline, CDR1 is SGHNT and CDR2 YYREEE (reference sequence). The CDR3 consists of 13 residues. CDR3 loop: CASSDTTNYGYTF. The DNA of the CDR3 is TGTGCCAGCAGTGACACCACCAACTATGGCTACACCTTC.

The chain uses TRBV18 and TRBJ2-1; 8 nucleotides align to TRBD2. CDR3 length: 17 residues. CDR1 and CDR2 (germline): KGHSH, LQKENI. V was clipped by 3 bases and J by 4 bases; unmatched bases: 11. The CDR3 DNA reads as TGTGCCAGCTCACCGGGTGGTAGCGGGGATATTTACAATGAGCAGTTCTTC. Protein product: CASSPGGSGDIYNEQFF.

CDR3 sequence reads: CASSHTGTGPRSQHF. The CDR3 nucleotides read TGTGCCAGCAGCCATACTGGGACAGGCCCCCGGTCCCAGCATTTT. The chain joins TRBV3-1 (or the pseudogene TRBV3-2) to TRBJ1-5, with TRBD1 matching over 8 bases. Trimming at V came to 3 bases and at J to 11 bases, leaving 12 bases not matched to a gene. The V gene's germline CDR1 is LGHDT and CDR2 YNNKEL (reference sequence). The CDR3 consists of 15 residues.

The chain combines TRBV7-2 with TRBJ1-4, with 11 bases lining up with TRBD1. The length of the CDR3 is 15 residues. Germline V gene lookup returns CDR1 SGHTA and CDR2 FQGNSA. The junction had 5 bases not matched to a gene; V was cut back by 5 bases and J by 6 bases. The CDR3 region has the DNA TGTGCCAGCAGCCAGGACAGGGGGCGCGATGAAAAACTGTTTTTT. Translated: CASSQDRGRDEKLFF.

The V call is TRBV9, the J call TRBJ2-5, with D hard to call. This CDR3 comprises 14 residues. The germline V gene has CDR1 SGDLS and CDR2 YYNGEE. Trimming stripped 6 bases from V and 4 bases from J, with 16 bases between. The DNA for the CDR3 is TGTGCCAGCACCCCTCCTCAATCGAGAGAGACCCAGTACTTC. It yields the protein CASTPPQSRETQYF.

The J gene is TRBJ1-2, the V gene TRBV29-1, with D perhaps matching TRBD1 (5 bases). The CDR3 has 12 residues. Germline V CDR1 and CDR2: SQVTM, ANQGSEA. Between the trimmed V and J ends, which lost 7 bases and 7 bases, there was a span of 16 bases. The CDR3 loop reads CSAVAGTPGYTF. For the CDR3, the DNA is TGCAGCGCCGTCGCGGGGACCCCTGGCTACACCTTC.

The chain has TRBV6-5 and TRBJ1-2, with D hard to call. The germline V gene has CDR1 MNHEY and CDR2 SVGAGI. This CDR3 is built from 14 residues. V was shortened by 5 bases and J by 4 bases, with 14 bases between the two germline ends. The CDR3 sequence: CASSPPRTLYGYTF. CDR3 DNA sequence: TGTGCCAGCAGTCCCCCGAGAACTCTCTATGGCTACACCTTC.

V is TRBV10-1 and J is TRBJ1-4; 7 bases agree with TRBD1. This CDR3 has 15 amino acids. CDR1 and CDR2 from the germline V gene are WNHNN and SYGVQD (reference sequence). The trim removed 3 bases at V and 4 bases at J, leaving 5 bases unmatched. CDR3: CASSDPGTDNEKLFF. The CDR3 nucleotides read TGCGCCAGCAGTGATCCCGGGACAGATAATGAAAAACTGTTTTTT.

This chain uses TRBV7-6 with TRBJ1-3; D is unclear. Germline V gene lookup returns CDR1 SGHVS and CDR2 FNYEAQ. CDR3 length: 17 residues. The V and J ends lost 4 bases and 4 bases respectively, with 20 bases between them. CDR3 nucleotide sequence: TGTGCCAGCAGCTCTCGACCTAGGGCAGGAGGGGGAAACACCATATATTTT. Its translation: CASSSRPRAGGGNTIYF.

This chain uses TRBV6-5 with TRBJ2-2; D is perhaps TRBD1 (6 bases). CDR3 size: 15 residues. Trimming shortened V by 6 bases and J by 3 bases, and 14 bases separated the two germline ends. The germline V gene encodes CDR1 MNHEY and CDR2 SVGAGI. CDR3: CASSLSGVDTGELFF. CDR3 bases: TGTGCCAGCAGCCTCTCAGGGGTGGACACCGGGGAGCTGTTTTTT.

This chain links TRBV19 with TRBJ1-5, with D perhaps TRBD1 (5 bases). The germline V gene encodes CDR1 LNHDA and CDR2 SQIVND (reference sequence). V gave up 6 bases and J gave up 2 bases, with 11 bases separating them. This CDR3 region has 14 residues. The CDR3, as DNA: TGTGCCAGTAGGCCTTCGGGGGGCAATCAGCCCCAGCATTTT. It is translated as CASRPSGGNQPQHF.

This chain links TRBV5-1 with TRBJ2-1, with TRBD2 identical over 11 bases. This CDR3 region has 15 residues. J lost 10 bases, V lost 0 bases, and 6 bases had no gene match. The germline V gene encodes CDR1 SGHRS and CDR2 YFSETQ. In DNA, the CDR3 is TGCGCCAGCAGCTTGGGCGGGACTAGCGGAAACGAGCAGTTCTTC. Its protein product is CASSLGGTSGNEQFF.

V gene TRBV5-5 combines with J gene TRBJ2-3, with TRBD1 as a possible D gene (6 bases). Trimming removed 0 bases at V and 4 bases at J, with 9 bases between. Germline lookup yields CDR1 SGHKS and CDR2 YYEKEE (reference sequence). The CDR3 contains 14 residues. The DNA for the CDR3 is TGTGCCAGCAGCTTGGATGCAGGGGCAGATACGCAGTATTTT. Its protein product is CASSLDAGADTQYF.